Listed below are T cell receptor beta chains from one sample, sequenced in a study of tumor-infiltrating lymphocytes in localized non-small cell lung cancer. Sequenced by immunoSEQ multiplex PCR; TCRdb stores in-frame clones only, minus some. The sample lists about 11,000 clones, 80% to 90% occurring once. The sequenced sample consisted of uninvolved lung tissue not adjacent to the tumor. The receptor source for this set is a human donor with non-small cell lung cancer. Each CDR3 is given with its conserved first and last residue. Each record gives: V gene, D gene, clone size, J gene, CDR3 DNA, CDR3 protein. A D gene is named only where the DNA matches it firmly. Clone size is given for some rows only: seen once, a few or many times, or a class if the clone is expanded.

TRBV7-3	TRBD1	once	TRBJ2-7	TGTGCCAGCAGTCCCGGGACAGGCTACGAGCAGTACTTC	CASSPGTGYEQYF
TRBV7-3	-	once	TRBJ2-5	TGTGCCAGCAGCTCTTCGGGGACGTGGGGGGAGACCCAGTACTTC	CASSSSGTWGETQYF
TRBV11-2	-	few	TRBJ2-2	TGTGCCAGCAGCTTAGATTGGGGCACCGGGGAGCTGTTTTTT	CASSLDWGTGELFF
TRBV27	-	few	TRBJ2-7	TGTGCCAGCAGTTACGGCAGGGGCCGATCCTACGAGCAGTACTTC	CASSYGRGRSYEQYF
TRBV7-3	TRBD1	-	TRBJ1-2	TGTGCCAGCGGATCGGGGACAGGGGATGGCTACACCTTC	CASGSGTGDGYTF
TRBV6-5	-	-	TRBJ2-7	TGTGCCAGCAGGGGTTCTTCATCCTACGAGCAGTACTTC	CASRGSSSYEQYF
TRBV7-7	-	-	TRBJ2-5	TGTGCCAGCAGCCTCACTAGGATGGAGACCCAGTACTTC	CASSLTRMETQYF
TRBV6-5	-	-	TRBJ1-4	TGTGCCAGCAGTTACTCAGGGGCGGAGGTTGAAAAACTGTTTTTT	CASSYSGAEVEKLFF
TRBV7-2	-	-	TRBJ2-1	TGTGCCAGCAGCTTAGAACAGATGTACAATGAGCAGTTCTTC	CASSLEQMYNEQFF
TRBV7-2	-	-	TRBJ2-1	TGTGCCAGCAGCCCCGACGGGGCCTACAATGAGCAGTTCTTC	CASSPDGAYNEQFF
TRBV5-1	-	-	TRBJ2-2	TGCGCCAGCAGCCTCGGATATACGAACACCGGGGAGCTGTTTTTT	CASSLGYTNTGELFF
TRBV13	TRBD1	-	TRBJ2-5	TGTGCCAGCAGGAGGGACAGGGCCTGGGAGACCCAGTACTTC	CASRRDRAWETQYF
TRBV7-9	-	-	TRBJ1-1	TGTGCCAGCAGCCTAGACCTTTCAGGGAACACTGAAGCTTTCTTT	CASSLDLSGNTEAFF
TRBV10-2	TRBD1	-	TRBJ1-2	TGCGCCAGCAGTGAGCCCCGACAGGGGTGGGTCTATGGCTACACCTTC	CASSEPRQGWVYGYTF
TRBV25-1	-	-	TRBJ2-7	TGTGCCAGCAGTGAATACTCCCTCGAGGAGCAGTACTTC	CASSEYSLEEQYF
TRBV5-4	TRBD2	-	TRBJ2-3	TGTGCCAGCAGCTTGTTTGGTAGCGGGGAACCCACAGATACGCAGTATTTT	CASSLFGSGEPTDTQYF
TRBV6-8	-	-	TRBJ1-5	TGTGCCAGCAGTTACAATGGGCGCGGGCCGGGATTATATAGCAATCAGCCCCAGCATTTT	CASSYNGRGPGLYSNQPQHF
TRBV29-1	-	-	TRBJ2-1	TGCAGCGTCGCCCGGGGGTCGGGTTACAATGAGCAGTTCTTC	CSVARGSGYNEQFF
TRBV6-5	-	once	TRBJ2-2	TGTGCCAGCAGTTACTCCCGAGGCACCGGGGAGCTGTTTTTT	CASSYSRGTGELFF
TRBV29-1	TRBD1	-	TRBJ1-5	TGCAGCGCAGAGGGGGCCCGGGGAGAGCCCCAGCATTTT	CSAEGARGEPQHF
TRBV6-5	-	few	TRBJ1-1	TGTGCCAGCAGTCTGGGACCCCAGGGCACTGAAGCTTTCTTT	CASSLGPQGTEAFF
TRBV5-1	-	-	TRBJ1-6	TGCGCCAGCAGCTTTGGTCATGGGGGGAATTCACCCCTCCACTTT	CASSFGHGGNSPLHF
TRBV6-5	TRBD1	-	TRBJ2-7	TGTGCCAGCAGCCCAGCCCGGGACAGGGTCTACGAGCAGTACTTC	CASSPARDRVYEQYF
TRBV4-3	-	-	TRBJ1-2	TGCGCCAGCAGCCAAGTTTCGAGGGCGGAGTATGGCTACACCTTC	CASSQVSRAEYGYTF
TRBV5-6	-	-	TRBJ1-1	TGTGCCAGCAGCCGAGGATACCCCTTCAACACTGAAGCTTTCTTT	CASSRGYPFNTEAFF
TRBV4-1	-	-	TRBJ1-1	TGCGCCAGCAGCGCGGGACCAATAAGGGCTGAAGCTTTCTTT	CASSAGPIRAEAFF
TRBV4-1	-	-	TRBJ2-1	TGCGCCAGCAGCCAAGGACTTACCTCCTACAATGAGCAGTTCTTC	CASSQGLTSYNEQFF
TRBV7-6	-	-	TRBJ1-3	TGTGCCAGCAGCTCGAGCCCTGGAAACACCATATATTTT	CASSSSPGNTIYF
TRBV2	-	-	TRBJ1-5	TGTGCCAGCAGTGGACAGGTGACTCAGCCCCAGCATTTT	CASSGQVTQPQHF
TRBV11-2	TRBD2	-	TRBJ2-5	TGTGCCAGCAGCTTGACTAGCCCGCAAGAGACCCAGTACTTC	CASSLTSPQETQYF
TRBV30	-	-	TRBJ1-4	TGTGCCTGGAGGGCCGCCAGGGACCATAATGAAAAACTGTTTTTT	CAWRAARDHNEKLFF
TRBV30	-	-	TRBJ2-7	TGTGCCTGGAGTGTGGCCCGACTCTACGAGCAGTACTTC	CAWSVARLYEQYF
TRBV15	-	-	TRBJ1-1	TGTGCCACCAGCAGGGGCAAAGGCAACACTGAAGCTTTCTTT	CATSRGKGNTEAFF
TRBV7-3	TRBD2	-	TRBJ2-3	TGTGCCAGCAGCTTAACGGGACTAGCAGCCGATACGCAGTATTTT	CASSLTGLAADTQYF
TRBV10-2	-	few	TRBJ1-2	TGCGCCAGCAGTGACAGCGTTCGTTGGGGTGGCTACACCTTC	CASSDSVRWGGYTF
TRBV6-1	TRBD1	-	TRBJ2-4	TGTGCCAGCAGTGAACGTTCGAGACAGGGTGCCAAAAACATTCAGTACTTC	CASSERSRQGAKNIQYF
TRBV7-3	-	-	TRBJ2-6	TGTGCCAGCAGCTTTTCTTCTGGGGCCAACGTCCTGACTTTC	CASSFSSGANVLTF
TRBV5-4	-	-	TRBJ2-7	TGTGCCAGCAGTAAATCTACTGGGGGTGACTACGAGCAGTACTTC	CASSKSTGGDYEQYF
TRBV6-5	-	-	TRBJ2-2	TGTGCCAGCGGGTCCGGGGTGGGCACCGGGGAGCTGTTTTTT	CASGSGVGTGELFF
TRBV2	-	-	TRBJ2-2	TGTGCCAGCAGTGACGGGACTGCGAACACCGGGGAGCTGTTTTTT	CASSDGTANTGELFF
TRBV5-4	-	-	TRBJ1-1	TGTGCCAGCAGCGCGGGACACCTTAACACTGAAGCTTTCTTT	CASSAGHLNTEAFF
TRBV6-6	TRBD1	-	TRBJ1-2	TGTGCCAGCAGTCCCGGGACAGGGGGTGACTATGGCTACACCTTC	CASSPGTGGDYGYTF
TRBV11-3	-	-	TRBJ1-1	TGTGCCAGCAGCTTAGGACGACGGACCGAAGCTTTCTTT	CASSLGRRTEAFF
TRBV7-2	TRBD1	-	TRBJ1-5	TGTGCCAGCAGCCCCCGACAGGGACTGGAGCAGCCCCAGCATTTT	CASSPRQGLEQPQHF
TRBV2	-	-	TRBJ2-7	TGTGCCAGCAAGGACTGGGCTTCGGGCGAGCAGTACTTC	CASKDWASGEQYF
TRBV2	TRBD1	few	TRBJ1-4	TGTGCCAGCCTCCGGGACAGGGGAGGGGGTGAAAAACTGTTTTTT	CASLRDRGGGEKLFF
TRBV11-1	TRBD1	-	TRBJ2-3	TGTGCCAGCAGCTTAGGGACAGGGGGCAGGGATACGCAGTATTTT	CASSLGTGGRDTQYF
TRBV6-4	-	-	TRBJ1-2	TGTGCCAGCAGTGACTCCGTTCCCTATCCCTACGGCTACACCTTC	CASSDSVPYPYGYTF
TRBV6-6	TRBD1	-	TRBJ1-6	TGTGCCAGCAGTCCAACCGACAGGGGCGGGAATTCACCCCTCCACTTT	CASSPTDRGGNSPLHF
TRBV18	-	-	TRBJ2-2	TGTGCCAGCTCACCGGGTCGCCGGGCCCTCACCGGGGAGCTGTTTTTT	CASSPGRRALTGELFF
TRBV7-7	TRBD1	-	TRBJ2-7	TGTGCTAGCAGCACGACAGGGGAGACCTACGAGCAGTACTTC	CASSTTGETYEQYF
TRBV4-2	-	-	TRBJ1-2	TGTGCCAGCAGCCAAGACTTCAGGGTGGGTAACTATGGCTACACCTTC	CASSQDFRVGNYGYTF
TRBV18	-	-	TRBJ1-5	TGTGCCAGCTCACCAAGCCAGGATCAGCCCCAGCATTTT	CASSPSQDQPQHF
TRBV7-9	-	-	TRBJ2-6	TGTGCCAGCAGCTTTGGACGCGACTCTGGGGCCAACGTCCTGACTTTC	CASSFGRDSGANVLTF